The 29 T cell receptor beta chains given below trace back to one sample, sequenced in a study of T cells after yellow fever vaccination. TCRdb reprocessed the 5' RACE reads via MiXCR and lists one record per CDR3 protein. The repertoire holds approximately 330,000 distinct CDR3 sequences, with 4.1% as singletons. The material sequenced was PBMCs, taken 5 days after the yellow fever booster vaccination. These receptors came from a young man who received the YFV17D yellow fever vaccine.

The sample holds a few counts of this clonotype. V gene TRBV5-6 combines with J gene TRBJ2-7; no reliable D call. V lost 2 bases, J lost 2 bases, and 14 bases lay in between. The CDR3 length is 15 residues. The germline V gene has CDR1 SGHDT and CDR2 YYEEEE. CDR3 in DNA: TGTGCCAGCAGCTTCCAGAGTATCGGCCCCTACGAGCAGTACTTC. It is translated as CASSFQSIGPYEQYF.

In this sample, this clonotype turned up a few times. J is TRBJ1-5 and V is TRBV20-1; D not resolved. CDR3 size: 15 residues. Trimming left V 7 bases short and J 1 base short, with 17 bases between. The germline V gene has CDR1 DFQATT and CDR2 SNEGSKA (reference sequence). CDR3 protein: CSVEARVGSNQPQHF. CDR3 DNA: TGCAGTGTCGAAGCGAGGGTGGGAAGCAATCAGCCCCAGCATTTT.

J is TRBJ1-1 and V is TRBV3-1; D remains ambiguous. The V end lost 0 bases, the J end lost 8 bases, and 7 bases lay between the germline ends. In germline, CDR1 is LGHDT, CDR2 YNNKEL (reference sequence). This CDR3 contains 12 residues. The CDR3 DNA reads TGTGCCAGCAGCCAAGAGGGCAGGGAAGCTTTCTTT. Translating it yields CASSQEGREAFF.

V gene TRBV9 combines with J gene TRBJ2-1, with 11 bases lining up with TRBD1. V was pared by 4 bases and J by 4 bases, with 4 bases of the junction left unmatched. The CDR3 has 15 residues. CDR1 is SGDLS, CDR2 YYNGEE, per germline. The CDR3 protein is CASSLGQGAYNEQFF. DNA for the CDR3: TGTGCCAGCAGCCTAGGACAGGGGGCATACAATGAGCAGTTCTTC.

The rearrangement joins TRBV9 to TRBJ1-4; D not resolved. V was clipped by 0 bases and J by 0 bases, with 6 bases between them. The germline CDR1 and CDR2 sequences are SGDLS and YYNGEE. This CDR3 region has 15 residues. The CDR3 DNA reads as TGTGCCAGCAGCGTAGCTCCGTCAACTAATGAAAAACTGTTTTTT. Translated: CASSVAPSTNEKLFF.

This clonotype was detected ten times or more. The rearrangement joins TRBV10-2 to TRBJ2-6, with D perhaps TRBD1 or TRBD2 (5 bases each). The germline V gene has CDR1 WSHSY and CDR2 SAAADI. The V end lost 4 bases, the J end lost 1 base, and 23 bases lay between the germline ends. This CDR3 region has 20 residues. This CDR3 reads CASSAWTAGTGPSGANVLTF. CDR3 DNA: TGCGCCAGCAGTGCGTGGACCGCCGGGACGGGACCATCTGGGGCCAACGTCCTGACTTTC.

The chain joins TRBV5-1 to TRBJ2-3; TRBD1 agrees at 8 bases. The V gene end was trimmed by 6 bases and the J gene end by 3 bases; junction bases not matched to a gene: 12. The germline V gene has CDR1 SGHRS and CDR2 YFSETQ. The CDR3 sequence is 16 residues long. CDR3 sequence (DNA): TGCGCCAGCACCACGACCGACAGGGGAAGAACAGATACGCAGTATTTT. As protein: CASTTTDRGRTDTQYF. Combining the CDR3 with reference TRBV5-1 and TRBJ2-3 gives the whole variable domain KAGVTQTPRYLIKTRGQQVTLSCSPISGHRSVSWYQQTPGQGLQFLFEYFSETQRNKGNFPGRFSGRQFSNSRSEMNVSTLELGDSALYLCASTTTDRGRTDTQYFGPGTRLTVL.

This clonotype was detected many times. The V call is TRBV23-1, the J call TRBJ2-7; 8 bases match TRBD1. TRBV23-1 is marked as an open reading frame, function uncertain. V was pared by 8 bases and J by 3 bases, with 15 bases of the junction left unmatched. The CDR3 spans 16 residues. CDR3 sequence: CASGRGRTGFVYEQYF. In nucleotides, the CDR3 is TGCGCCAGCGGAAGAGGAAGGACAGGGTTCGTCTACGAGCAGTACTTC.

This clonotype showed up just a few times. The rearrangement links TRBV19 to TRBJ2-4, with 9 bases aligning to TRBD2. V lost 5 bases, J lost 1 base, and 15 bases stayed unmatched. CDR1 is LNHDA and CDR2 is SQIVND in the germline V gene (reference sequence). CDR3 size: 19 residues. CDR3 loop: CASSLGLAFGVGAKNIQYF. The CDR3 bases are TGTGCCAGTAGTCTTGGACTAGCGTTCGGTGTCGGGGCCAAAAACATTCAGTACTTC.

The V gene is TRBV6-1, the J gene TRBJ2-1; TRBD1 aligns across 7 bases. Per germline, CDR1 MNHNS and CDR2 SASEGT. Trimming cost V 2 bases and J 4 bases; bases outside gene matches: 8. The CDR3 totals 16 residues. CDR3 DNA: TGTGCCAGCAGTGAATGGACAGGCCATCCATACAATGAGCAGTTCTTC. Protein sequence: CASSEWTGHPYNEQFF.

This clonotype was counted many times. J is TRBJ2-6 and V is TRBV5-5; D not certain. Germline CDR1 reads SGHKS; CDR2 reads YYEKEE (reference sequence). The V and J ends lost 4 bases and 0 bases respectively, with 5 bases between them. CDR3 length equals 14 residues. The CDR3 DNA is TGTGCCAGCAGCGTCAACTCTGGGGCCAACGTCCTGACTTTC. This sequence encodes CASSVNSGANVLTF.

This clonotype was seen a few times. The rearrangement links TRBV18 to TRBJ2-3, with 8 nucleotides matching TRBD2. The length of the CDR3 is 16 residues. The trim removed 6 bases at V and 5 bases at J, leaving 13 bases unmatched. Germline loops: CDR1 KGHSH, CDR2 LQKENI. As DNA, the CDR3 is TGTGCCAGCTCCAAGGGAATCGGAGCGGGGGAAGATACGCAGTATTTT. Translating gives CASSKGIGAGEDTQYF.

The chain employs TRBV7-9 and TRBJ2-4; possible D gene TRBD1, 7 bases. The CDR3 spans 13 residues. Germline assignment: CDR1 SEHNR and CDR2 FQNEAQ (reference sequence). Trimming stripped 3 bases from V and 6 bases from J, with 9 bases between. CDR3 nucleotide sequence: TGTGCCAGCAGCTTCCAGGGGGGAAACATTCAGTACTTC. Residues: CASSFQGGNIQYF.

The CDR3 protein is CASKPPSGGTVNTGELFF. CDR3 DNA: TGTGCCTCCAAGCCCCCTAGCGGGGGGACAGTAAACACCGGGGAGCTGTTTTTT. The V gene is TRBV10-3, the J gene TRBJ2-2, with 11 nucleotides matching TRBD2. Per the germline V gene, CDR1 is ENHRY and CDR2 is SYGVKD. The CDR3 spans 18 residues. Unmatched junction bases numbered 16, after V lost 11 bases and J lost 2 bases.

This clonotype has just a few counts. This chain uses TRBV20-1 with TRBJ1-2, with D uncertain. This CDR3 comprises 12 residues. Germline assignment: CDR1 DFQATT and CDR2 SNEGSKA (reference sequence). Trimming shortened V by 5 bases and J by 5 bases, and 12 bases separated the two germline ends. CDR3 loop: CSAADGRYGYTF. The CDR3, as DNA: TGCAGTGCTGCGGACGGAAGATATGGCTACACCTTC.

This clonotype is medium-sized in the sample. This chain connects TRBV4-3 to TRBJ1-1; no clear D. CDR1 LGHNA and CDR2 YSLEER come from the germline V gene. This CDR3 contains 13 residues. Trimming shortened V by 0 bases and J by 4 bases, and 6 bases separated the two germline ends. This chain's CDR3 is CASSQDRGTEAFF. CDR3 sequence (DNA): TGCGCCAGCAGCCAAGACAGAGGCACTGAAGCTTTCTTT.

In its sample, this clonotype was seen many times. The chain couples TRBV6-2 or TRBV6-3 to TRBJ2-1; maybe TRBD2 (7 bases). Trimming left V 10 bases short and J 1 base short, with 17 bases between. The germline V gene has CDR1 MNHEY and CDR2 SVGEGT. This CDR3 contains 15 residues. The DNA for the CDR3 is TGTGCCACCAGGTGGGCGGGGGCGTCCTACAATGAGCAGTTCTTC. It encodes CATRWAGASYNEQFF.

In this sample, this clonotype turned up a few times. J is TRBJ1-1 and V is TRBV7-9; 10 nucleotides align to TRBD1. There are 15 residues in the CDR3. J lost 1 base, V lost 4 bases, and 3 bases had no gene match. Germline lookup yields CDR1 SEHNR and CDR2 FQNEAQ (reference sequence). The CDR3, as DNA: TGTGCCAGCAGCTATGGACAGGGGGGGAACACTGAAGCTTTCTTT. Translation gives CASSYGQGGNTEAFF. Together with reference TRBV7-9 and TRBJ1-1, the CDR3 gives the full variable domain: DTGVSQNPRHKITKRGQNVTFRCDPISEHNRLYWYRQTLGQGPEFLTYFQNEAQLEKSRLLSDRFSAERPKGSFSTLEIQRTEQGDSAMYLCASSYGQGGNTEAFFGQGTRLTVV.

Notes on this clonotype: This may be a read error, as it is one base from a much larger clone. The rearrangement uses TRBV20-1 and TRBJ2-5; TRBD2 is a possible D gene (6 bases). The germline gives CDR1 DFQATT, CDR2 SNEGSKA (reference sequence). The CDR3 covers 13 residues. The CDR3 sequence: CSAFIRGGETKYF. CDR3 bases: TGCAGTGCCTTTATCCGGGGAGGAGAGACCAAGTACTTC.

This clonotype was counted only a few times. The genes are TRBV27 and TRBJ2-7; no clear D gene. CDR3 size: 14 residues. From germline, CDR1 is MNHEY and CDR2 SMNVEV (reference sequence). With 3 bases removed from V and 0 bases from J, the gap between germline ends came to 9 bases. CDR3 loop: CASSFGLSSYEQYF. In DNA, the CDR3 is TGTGCCAGCAGTTTCGGTCTAAGCTCCTACGAGCAGTACTTC.

This rearrangement joins TRBV12-3 or TRBV12-4 to TRBJ1-1; D might be TRBD1 (5 bases). This CDR3 has 14 residues. V dropped 3 bases and J dropped 4 bases, with 12 bases sitting between them. The CDR3 nucleotides read TGTGCCAGCAGTTTGCGGGACGGGGTCACTGAAGCTTTCTTT. It codes for CASSLRDGVTEAFF.

This clonotype was found a few times. CDR3 sequence: CSANGGGHNEQFF. The CDR3 region has the DNA TGCAGTGCTAACGGGGGCGGTCACAATGAGCAGTTCTTC. The chain employs TRBV20-1 and TRBJ2-1; TRBD1 or TRBD2 may be the D gene (6 bases each). The germline gives CDR1 DFQATT, CDR2 SNEGSKA (reference sequence). The V end was cut by 4 bases, the J end by 5 bases, with 12 bases between. The CDR3 has 13 amino acids.

This clonotype appeared a few times. V gene TRBV12-3 or TRBV12-4 combines with J gene TRBJ2-7; 9 bases agree with TRBD1. Trimming cost V 7 bases and J 5 bases; bases outside gene matches: 15. The CDR3 is 16 residues long. The CDR3 coding sequence is TGTGCCAGCACCCCCGCCCCGGACAGGGGTCTCCACGAGCAGTACTTC. It is translated as CASTPAPDRGLHEQYF.

CDR3 bases: TGTGCCAGCAGTGAGTCCCTAGCGGCGGCCGGGGAGCTGTTTTTT. Amino acids: CASSESLAAAGELFF. The rearrangement joins TRBV2 to TRBJ2-2; 7 bases align to TRBD2. The CDR3 length is 15 residues. Trimming took 3 bases from V and 6 from J; bases not matched to a gene: 7. CDR1 and CDR2 from the germline V gene are SNHLY and FYNNEI.

This clonotype was seen a few times. V usage is TRBV20-1 and J usage is TRBJ2-7, with 7 bases matching TRBD1. CDR3 size: 11 residues. Germline values: CDR1 DFQATT, CDR2 SNEGSKA (reference sequence). V lost 6 bases to trimming and J lost 4 bases; unmatched junction nucleotides: 3. The CDR3 sequence is CSAVTGYEQYF. CDR3 sequence (DNA): TGCAGTGCGGTGACAGGGTACGAGCAGTACTTC.

The sample holds many counts of this clonotype. V usage is TRBV5-1 and J usage is TRBJ2-2, with TRBD1 as a possible D gene (6 bases). Germline loops: CDR1 SGHRS, CDR2 YFSETQ. The germline V and J ends were trimmed by 0 bases and 5 bases, with 11 bases remaining between them. CDR3 length: 15 amino acids. DNA of the CDR3: TGCGCCAGCAGCTTGGTTCATCAGGGGACCGGGGAGCTGTTTTTT. Encoded protein: CASSLVHQGTGELFF.

This clonotype was found many times. V is TRBV12-3 or TRBV12-4 and J is TRBJ1-5; TRBD1 aligns across 7 bases. The CDR3 is 14 residues long. After removal of 5 bases from V and 4 bases from J, the junction contained 5 bases not matched to a gene. The CDR3 protein is CASSMTGPNQPQHF. In DNA form, the CDR3 reads TGTGCCAGCAGTATGACAGGGCCTAATCAGCCCCAGCATTTT.

The CDR3, as DNA: TGTGCCAGCAGCTTAGCTTGGCCGGACAGGGGTTGGGAAGTGACCAAAAACATTCAGTACTTC. Its protein is CASSLAWPDRGWEVTKNIQYF. The chain carries TRBV7-9 and TRBJ2-4, with TRBD1 matching 9 bases. V shed 0 bases and J 2 bases; nucleotides not matched to a gene: 17. The germline V gene encodes CDR1 SEHNR and CDR2 FQNEAQ (reference sequence). The CDR3 has 21 residues.

The chain employs TRBV6-2 or TRBV6-3 and TRBJ2-1; the match to TRBD1 covers 7 bases. Trimming cost V 8 bases and J 4 bases; bases outside gene matches: 5. Germline V gene lookup returns CDR1 MNHEY and CDR2 SVGEGT. The CDR3 covers 13 residues. The CDR3 sequence: CASGDSTYNEQFF. CDR3 nucleotides: TGTGCCAGCGGGGACAGCACATACAATGAGCAGTTCTTC.